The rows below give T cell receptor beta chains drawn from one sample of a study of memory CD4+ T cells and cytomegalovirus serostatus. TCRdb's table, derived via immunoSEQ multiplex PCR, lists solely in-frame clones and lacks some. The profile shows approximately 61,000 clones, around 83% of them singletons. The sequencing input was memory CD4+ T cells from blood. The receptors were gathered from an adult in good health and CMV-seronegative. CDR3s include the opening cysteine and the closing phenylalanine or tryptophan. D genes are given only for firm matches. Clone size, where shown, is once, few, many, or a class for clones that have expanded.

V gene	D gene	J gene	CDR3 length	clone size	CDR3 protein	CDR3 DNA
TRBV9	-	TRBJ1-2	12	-	CASSASRDGYTF	TGTGCCAGCAGCGCGTCCAGGGATGGCTACACCTTC
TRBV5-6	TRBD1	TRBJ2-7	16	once	CASSFYSGGTGYEQYF	TGTGCCAGCAGCTTTTATAGTGGAGGGACAGGCTATGAGCAGTACTTC
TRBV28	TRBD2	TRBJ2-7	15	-	CASRPASGKLYEQYF	TGTGCCAGCAGACCAGCCAGCGGGAAGCTCTACGAGCAGTACTTC
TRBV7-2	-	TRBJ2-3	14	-	CASSLAAGEDTQYF	TGTGCCAGCAGCTTAGCCGCCGGTGAGGATACGCAGTATTTT
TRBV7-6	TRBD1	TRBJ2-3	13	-	CASSPGGLSTQYF	TGTGCCAGCAGCCCAGGGGGTTTGAGTACGCAGTATTTT
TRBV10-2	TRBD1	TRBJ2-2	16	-	CASRAFGTGNTGELFF	TGCGCCAGCAGGGCCTTTGGGACAGGGAACACCGGGGAGCTGTTTTTT
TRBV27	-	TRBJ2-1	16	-	CASRVRGTAYYNEQFF	TGTGCCAGCAGAGTTCGGGGGACAGCGTACTACAATGAGCAGTTCTTC
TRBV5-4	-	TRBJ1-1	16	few	CASSWGRGQMNTEAFF	TGTGCCAGCAGCTGGGGGAGGGGTCAGATGAACACTGAAGCTTTCTTT
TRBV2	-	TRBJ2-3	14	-	CASTQGGGTDTQYF	TGTGCCAGCACTCAAGGGGGAGGGACAGATACGCAGTATTTT
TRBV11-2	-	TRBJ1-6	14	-	CASSSSPGDSPLHF	TGTGCCAGCAGCTCCAGTCCCGGGGACTCACCCCTCCACTTT